The present T cell receptor beta chain was sequenced within a study of Ad26.COV2.S vaccination and SARS-CoV-2 variants. The overall study: It was the COV1001 Ad26.COV2.S trial arm that included the donor. Doses of Ad26.COV2.S were injected into muscle once or twice, 56 days apart.

A note on this clone: The target antigen is unknown.

General observations from the study: Marked by substantial breadth, spike-specific CD8+ and CD4+ T cell responses were reportedly seen after vaccination.

Treatment defined: 15 to 20 received Ad26.COV2.S at low or high dose, single or two shots; about 5 received placebo; per-sample allocation not given. Samples analyzed were those drawn on day 63 after the first vaccine or placebo injection. A Boston adult aged 18-55 years was the donor. CDR3 size: 18 residues. This table comes from immunoSEQ multiplex PCR, and its TCRdb copy is limited to in-frame clones, with some not included. The table lists 450,000 to 550,000 clones, approximately 90% of them singletons. This TCR was sampled from a person aged 18-60 years who received the Ad26.COV2.S COVID-19 vaccine or a placebo. The chain joins TRBV12-2 to TRBJ1-1. TRBV12-2 is a listed pseudogene. The sample in question was peripheral blood, obtained in a trial of Ad26.COV2.S vaccine versus placebo. The DNA for the CDR3 is TGTGCAAGTCGCTCCTTTACCAAGGGCCCGGAGATGAACACTGAAGCTTTCTTT. Its protein is CASRSFTKGPEMNTEAFF.